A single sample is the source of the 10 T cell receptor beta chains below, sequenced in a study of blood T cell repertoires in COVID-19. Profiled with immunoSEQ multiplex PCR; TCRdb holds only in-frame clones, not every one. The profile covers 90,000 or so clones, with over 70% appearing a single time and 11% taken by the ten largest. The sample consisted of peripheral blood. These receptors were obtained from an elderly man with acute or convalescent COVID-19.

CDR3: CASSPQGAQGYTF. The DNA of the CDR3 is TGTGCCAGTAGTCCACAGGGGGCGCAGGGCTACACCTTC. The chain has TRBV19 and TRBJ1-2, with 9 positions matching TRBD1. Germline CDR1 is LNHDA and CDR2 is SQIVND (reference sequence). J was trimmed by 8 bases and V by 5 bases; bases with no gene match: 6. The CDR3 loop spans 13 amino acids.

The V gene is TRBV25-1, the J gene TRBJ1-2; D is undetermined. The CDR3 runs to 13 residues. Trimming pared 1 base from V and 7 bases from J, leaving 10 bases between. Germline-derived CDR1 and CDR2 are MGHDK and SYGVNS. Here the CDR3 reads CASSESGITGYTF. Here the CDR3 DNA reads TGTGCCAGCAGTGAATCGGGGATTACTGGCTACACCTTC.

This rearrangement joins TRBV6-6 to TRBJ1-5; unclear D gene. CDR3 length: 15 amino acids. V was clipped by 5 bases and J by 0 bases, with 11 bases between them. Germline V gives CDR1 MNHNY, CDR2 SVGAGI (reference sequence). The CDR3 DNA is TGTGCCAGCAGTCAAACGAGAGATAGCAATCAGCCCCAGCATTTT. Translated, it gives CASSQTRDSNQPQHF.

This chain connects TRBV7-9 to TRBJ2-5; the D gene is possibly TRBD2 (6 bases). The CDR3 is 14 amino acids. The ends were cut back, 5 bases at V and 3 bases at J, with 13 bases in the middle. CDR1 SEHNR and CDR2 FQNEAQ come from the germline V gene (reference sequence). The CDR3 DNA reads TGTGCCAGCAGCCCCCCTGGACTAAAAGAGACCCAGTACTTC. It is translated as CASSPPGLKETQYF. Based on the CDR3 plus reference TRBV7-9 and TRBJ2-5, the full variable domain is DTGVSQNPRHKITKRGQNVTFRCDPISEHNRLYWYRQTLGQGPEFLTYFQNEAQLEKSRLLSDRFSAERPKGSFSTLEIQRTEQGDSAMYLCASSPPGLKETQYFGPGTRLLVL.

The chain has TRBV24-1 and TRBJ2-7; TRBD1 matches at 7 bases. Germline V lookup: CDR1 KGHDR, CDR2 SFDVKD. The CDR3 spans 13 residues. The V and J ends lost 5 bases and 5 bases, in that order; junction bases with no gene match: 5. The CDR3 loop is CATSALQGHEQYF. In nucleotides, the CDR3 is TGTGCCACCAGTGCCCTACAGGGGCACGAGCAGTACTTC.

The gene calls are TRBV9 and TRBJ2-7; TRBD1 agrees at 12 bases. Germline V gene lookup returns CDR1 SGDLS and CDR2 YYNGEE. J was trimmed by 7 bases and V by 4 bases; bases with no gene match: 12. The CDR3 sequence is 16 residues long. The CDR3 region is CASSPTAGTGGREQYF. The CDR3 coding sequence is TGTGCCAGCAGCCCCACCGCCGGGACAGGGGGCCGGGAGCAGTACTTC.

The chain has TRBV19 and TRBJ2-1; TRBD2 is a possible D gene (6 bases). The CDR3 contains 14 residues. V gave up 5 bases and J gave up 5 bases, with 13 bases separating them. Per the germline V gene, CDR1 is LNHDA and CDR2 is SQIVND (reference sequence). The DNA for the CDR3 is TGTGCCAGTAGTCCCGCCGGGAGAAACAATGAGCAGTTCTTC. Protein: CASSPAGRNNEQFF.

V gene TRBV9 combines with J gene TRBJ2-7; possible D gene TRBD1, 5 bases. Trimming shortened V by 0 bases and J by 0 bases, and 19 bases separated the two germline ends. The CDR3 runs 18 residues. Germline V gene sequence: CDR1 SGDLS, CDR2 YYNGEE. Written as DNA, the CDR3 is TGTGCCAGCAGCGTAGGGGCAGGGTGGTCGTTTAGCTCCTACGAGCAGTACTTC. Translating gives CASSVGAGWSFSSYEQYF.

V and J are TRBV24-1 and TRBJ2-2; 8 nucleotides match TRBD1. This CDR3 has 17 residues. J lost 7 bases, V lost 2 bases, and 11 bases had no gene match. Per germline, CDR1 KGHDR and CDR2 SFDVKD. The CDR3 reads CATSDYRGTGRGGELFF. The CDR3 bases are TGTGCCACCAGTGATTACAGGGGGACCGGTCGTGGCGGGGAGCTGTTTTTT.

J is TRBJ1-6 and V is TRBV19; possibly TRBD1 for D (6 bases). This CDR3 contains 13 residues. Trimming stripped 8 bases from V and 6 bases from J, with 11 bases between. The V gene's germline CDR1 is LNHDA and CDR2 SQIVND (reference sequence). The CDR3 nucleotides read TGTGCCAGTCTGGGGACACCTAATTCACCCCTCCACTTT. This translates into CASLGTPNSPLHF.